A selection of T cell receptor beta chains follows, all from one sample in a study of spatial heterogeneity in lung cancer. TCRdb re-called the 5' RACE reads with MiXCR, one entry per CDR3 protein. The sample shows roughly 79,000 distinct CDR3 sequences, around an eighth of them seen only once. The sequenced sample was PBMCs, obtained at surgery. These TCRs come from a male donor with early-stage non-small cell lung cancer. Each CDR3 is given without its conserved first and last residue. The D gene is left open where the match is weak.

J: TRBJ2-7; V: TRBV20-1; D: -; CDR3: SARGYPGEGPYEQY
J: TRBJ1-2; V: TRBV3-1; D: -; CDR3: ASSPLGAGYGYT
J: TRBJ2-7; V: TRBV6-1; D: -; CDR3: ASSEYQGTYEQY
J: TRBJ2-7; V: TRBV7-9; D: -; CDR3: ASSLDLGASYEQY
J: TRBJ2-1; V: TRBV6-5; D: TRBD1; CDR3: ASSSAGTENNEQF
J: TRBJ1-2; V: TRBV5-1; D: -; CDR3: ASSLDGYT
J: TRBJ2-5; V: TRBV29-1; D: -; CDR3: SVVTVGGETQY
J: TRBJ2-7; V: TRBV7-9; D: TRBD2; CDR3: ASSYPSGGNSYEQY
J: TRBJ1-1; V: TRBV5-1; D: TRBD1; CDR3: ASGTGLNTEAF
J: TRBJ2-1; V: TRBV19; D: -; CDR3: ASSFRDSNNEQF
J: TRBJ2-5; V: TRBV9; D: -; CDR3: ASSVDGTQETQY
J: TRBJ1-3; V: TRBV7-9; D: -; CDR3: ASSSYAAVTGQY
J: TRBJ2-5; V: TRBV4-1; D: -; CDR3: ASSQDHLETQY
J: TRBJ2-3; V: TRBV7-9; D: -; CDR3: ASSLAGTSTDTQY
J: TRBJ2-1; V: TRBV12-3/TRBV12-4; D: -; CDR3: ASSPATTYNEQF
J: TRBJ1-1; V: TRBV29-1; D: -; CDR3: SHEGPLNTEAF
J: TRBJ1-3; V: TRBV20-1; D: TRBD1; CDR3: SASTGFGNTIY
J: TRBJ2-1; V: TRBV24-1; D: -; CDR3: ATSESLVGGNEQF
J: TRBJ2-1; V: TRBV27; D: TRBD2; CDR3: ASSPFSGSISEQF
J: TRBJ1-1; V: TRBV27; D: -; CDR3: ASSRVVVDTLNTEAF
J: TRBJ2-5; V: TRBV2; D: -; CDR3: ASSPRETQY
J: TRBJ2-7; V: TRBV20-1; D: TRBD2; CDR3: SAARRGGSYEQY
J: TRBJ2-1; V: TRBV6-1; D: -; CDR3: ASSTTIQQF
J: TRBJ2-1; V: TRBV6-1; D: -; CDR3: ASSEESGYYNEQF
J: TRBJ1-1; V: TRBV5-6; D: TRBD1; CDR3: ASSLGRGLETEAF
J: TRBJ2-3; V: TRBV12-3/TRBV12-4; D: TRBD2; CDR3: ASSLAGSGSTDTQY
J: TRBJ2-2; V: TRBV5-1; D: -; CDR3: ASSFRTGAAGELF
J: TRBJ2-1; V: TRBV28; D: -; CDR3: ASSLFGGEQF
J: TRBJ1-3; V: TRBV5-1; D: -; CDR3: ASRPTAGNTIY
J: TRBJ2-7; V: TRBV11-2; D: TRBD1; CDR3: ASSPSTGVRYEQY
J: TRBJ2-1; V: TRBV2; D: -; CDR3: ASRAVNEQF
J: TRBJ1-4; V: TRBV12-3/TRBV12-4; D: -; CDR3: ASSSGGDEKLF
J: TRBJ2-2; V: TRBV19; D: TRBD1; CDR3: ASSIVQGAPPGELF
J: TRBJ1-1; V: TRBV5-1; D: TRBD1; CDR3: ASSYTGTASTEAF
J: TRBJ2-3; V: TRBV7-2; D: TRBD2; CDR3: ASSLAGVAGADTQY
J: TRBJ2-3; V: TRBV20-1; D: TRBD2; CDR3: SARSGLAGGRFTDTQY
J: TRBJ2-3; V: TRBV2; D: TRBD2; CDR3: ASSSGTSPDTQY
J: TRBJ2-7; V: TRBV21-1; D: -; CDR3: ASSIRLAGALNEQY
J: TRBJ2-7; V: TRBV29-1; D: -; CDR3: SVVLRGGAAEQY